This T cell receptor beta chain was sequenced during a study of blood T cell repertoires in COVID-19. Study details: The study drew acute and convalescent COVID-19 samples from the United States, Italy and Spain. Sources were T cells, B-cell-depleted T cells, or PBMCs; the material itself was cDNA or gDNA.

Trimming removed 2 bases from V and 4 bases from J, with 12 bases in between. Germline assignment: CDR1 WSHSY and CDR2 SAAADI. The CDR3 is made up of 15 amino acids. In the authors' methods: Reference gene primers were amplified, and this amplification served to estimate nucleated cell counts. Repertoires were generated with immunoSEQ multiplex PCR, while TCRdb's copy carries only in-frame clones and drops some. V, J and clone size are those of that table, while D and trimming were read from the DNA. Of 200,000 to 250,000 clones in the sample, about 85% were seen once. This clonotype originated in an elderly woman with active or convalescent COVID-19. The V gene is TRBV10-2, the J gene TRBJ2-4; D might be TRBD1 (5 bases). What was sequenced was peripheral blood. The CDR3 nucleotides are TGCGCCAGCAGTGAGATGGGGCGAGCAAAAAACATTCAGTACTTC. This sequence encodes CASSEMGRAKNIQYF.